This T cell receptor (beta chain) was observed in a study of blood T cell repertoires in COVID-19. Study-wide context: There were acute and convalescent COVID-19 samples, and they came from the United States, Italy and Spain. Sources were T cells, B-cell-depleted T cells, or PBMCs; the material itself was cDNA or gDNA.

Sequencing was performed with immunoSEQ multiplex PCR; in TCRdb, only in-frame clones are kept and a portion is missing. The sample comprises about 250,000 clones, around nine tenths of which are singletons, and around 2% rests with the top ten. The germline V gene encodes CDR1 SEHNR and CDR2 FQNEAQ (reference sequence). This CDR3 spans 15 amino acids. V was clipped by 1 base and J by 2 bases; unmatched bases: 3. The sample was peripheral blood. This clonotype originated in a woman aged 35 to 49 who had recovered from COVID-19. The gene calls are TRBV7-9 and TRBJ2-3, with 7 bases matching TRBD1. The CDR3 here is CASSLGGQITDTQYF. DNA for the CDR3: TGTGCCAGCAGCTTAGGGGGACAGATCACAGATACGCAGTATTTT.